A selection of T cell receptor beta chains follows, all from one sample in a study of Ad26.COV2.S vaccination and SARS-CoV-2 variants. The table came from immunoSEQ multiplex PCR; TCRdb's copy has only in-frame clones and leaves some out. The table shows around 340,000 clones, with around 88% occurring only once. The source material was peripheral blood, sampled in a trial of Ad26.COV2.S vaccine versus placebo. These receptors were collected from a person aged 18-60 years who received the Ad26.COV2.S COVID-19 vaccine or a placebo. Both conserved end residues are part of each CDR3. A D gene is named only where the DNA matches it firmly. Clone sizes are given selectively: once, few, many, or a class where the clone is expanded.

15	-	TRBV6-4	TRBJ2-2	-	TGTGCCAGCAGTGACCCCAGGGTATTGGCCGGGGAGCTGTTTTTT	CASSDPRVLAGELFF
15	TRBD1	TRBV19	TRBJ2-7	many	TGTGCCAGTTCTGGGACAGGGGTCAGCTCCTACGAGCAGTACTTC	CASSGTGVSSYEQYF
15	TRBD2	TRBV9	TRBJ2-2	-	TGTGCCAGCAGCGTAAGCGGGAGGGCAACCGGGGAGCTGTTTTTT	CASSVSGRATGELFF
16	TRBD2	TRBV29-1	TRBJ2-1	-	TGCAGCGTTGCCCCTAGACTAGCGGGAGCGAAGAATGAGCAGTTCTTC	CSVAPRLAGAKNEQFF
16	TRBD1	TRBV4-3	TRBJ2-1	-	TGCGCCAGCAGCCACGACAGGGCAAGAGCCTACAATGAGCAGTTCTTC	CASSHDRARAYNEQFF
17	-	TRBV4-1	TRBJ1-5	-	TGCGCCAGCAGCCAAGAGGTCGGGATGTCAGGCAATCAGCCCCAGCATTTT	CASSQEVGMSGNQPQHF
16	-	TRBV18	TRBJ1-2	few	TGTGCCAGCTCACCACGGGCGCTGGACAGCTCCTATGGCTACACCTTC	CASSPRALDSSYGYTF
15	-	TRBV28	TRBJ2-7	-	TGTGCCAGCAGTTTAGGCGGGAACGAAGAATACGAGCAGTACTTC	CASSLGGNEEYEQYF
13	TRBD2	TRBV27	TRBJ2-7	-	TGTGCCAGCAGTTTAGCTAGCGGGAGCGAGCAGTACTTC	CASSLASGSEQYF
14	TRBD1	TRBV6-6	TRBJ2-1	-	TGTGCCAGCAGCGGAACAGGGGGCTCGAATGAGCAGTTCTTC	CASSGTGGSNEQFF
16	TRBD1	TRBV27	TRBJ1-1	-	TGTGCCAGCAGGGTCACAGGGGCCGTCATGAACACTGAAGCTTTCTTT	CASRVTGAVMNTEAFF
16	TRBD2	TRBV11-2	TRBJ2-1	-	TGTGCCAGCAGCTTATCGGGCGGGAGCTCCTACAATGAGCAGTTCTTC	CASSLSGGSSYNEQFF
19	TRBD2	TRBV13	TRBJ2-1	-	TGTGCCAGCAGCTTAGAAGGGGGAATAGCGGGATCTTCCTACAATGAGCAGTTCTTC	CASSLEGGIAGSSYNEQFF
16	-	TRBV19	TRBJ1-1	-	TGTGCCAGTAGTCCACTCCTGTTGCGTTCGGGGACTGAAGCTTTCTTT	CASSPLLLRSGTEAFF
13	-	TRBV12-3/TRBV12-4	TRBJ1-4	-	TGTGCCAGCACTCCCACAGCTAATGAAAAACTGTTTTTT	CASTPTANEKLFF
17	TRBD2	TRBV13	TRBJ2-5	once	TGTGCCAGCAGCTTAGCCAACGCGGGGGGGCTGGCAGAGACCCAGTACTTC	CASSLANAGGLAETQYF
16	TRBD2	TRBV4-1	TRBJ2-1	-	TGCGCCAGCAGCCAGACTAGCGGGGAAAACTACAATGAGCAGTTCTTC	CASSQTSGENYNEQFF
13	-	TRBV5-1	TRBJ2-2	-	TGCGCCAGCAGCTTGGGAGGGAACGGGGAGCTGTTTTTT	CASSLGGNGELFF
16	TRBD2	TRBV9	TRBJ2-3	-	TGTGCCAGCAGCCCACCGACTAGCGGGGGGTTGTTTACGCAGTATTTT	CASSPPTSGGLFTQYF
15	-	TRBV18	TRBJ2-3	-	TGTGCCAGCTCACCAGGCAGGGTAGGCACAGATACGCAGTATTTT	CASSPGRVGTDTQYF
11	-	TRBV18	TRBJ2-7	-	TGTGCCAGCTCACAGCCGGGAAAGCAGTACTTC	CASSQPGKQYF
18	TRBD1	TRBV19	TRBJ1-5	-	TGTGCCAGTAGTATAGGACAGGGGGTGAAGTCTGTTGCACAGCCCCAGCATTTT	CASSIGQGVKSVAQPQHF
18	-	TRBV3-1/TRBV3-2	TRBJ2-3	-	TGTGCCAGCAGCCAAGCCGTTACAGGCCGCCTGAGCACAGATACGCAGTATTTT	CASSQAVTGRLSTDTQYF
13	TRBD1	TRBV20-1	TRBJ2-5	-	TGCAGTGCTAGTAGCAGGGGGAGAGGGACCCAGTACTTC	CSASSRGRGTQYF
15	-	TRBV5-4	TRBJ1-2	-	TGTGCCAGCAGCTTGGCGGTTGGGGGCCACTATGGCTACACCTTC	CASSLAVGGHYGYTF
14	-	TRBV25-1	TRBJ1-2	-	TGTGCCAGCAGTGCTGGACAGAATAACTATGGCTACACCTTC	CASSAGQNNYGYTF
15	-	TRBV5-1	TRBJ1-5	-	TGCGCCAGCAGTCCCGGACCCGGCGGCAATCAGCCCCAGCATTTT	CASSPGPGGNQPQHF
19	-	TRBV21-1	TRBJ2-5	few	TGTGCCAGCAGCAAAGTTAGGTCATTGAGCGGGGGGGGTCAAGAGACCCAGTACTTC	CASSKVRSLSGGGQETQYF
16	TRBD1	TRBV28	TRBJ1-2	-	TGTGCCAGCAGCTATCGAGGGACAGGGGAAAACTATGGCTACACCTTC	CASSYRGTGENYGYTF